This T cell receptor (beta chain) was sequenced during a study of T-cell memory formation after mild COVID-19. Study-level points and caveats: Clones which contracted sat mainly in CM and EM if CD4+, and in EMRA if CD8+. Day 15 to 85 contractors were CD4/CD8 balanced; later expanders leaned CD4+.

MiXCR, run by TCRdb on the 5' RACE reads, gives a single entry per CDR3 protein. The data hold approximately 350,000 distinct CDR3 sequences, with over 25% observed a single time. This clonotype showed up many times. Its target is unknown. The germline V and J ends were trimmed by 8 bases and 0 bases, with 5 bases remaining between them. Germline V gives CDR1 ENHRY, CDR2 SYGVKD. This CDR3 is 12 amino acids long. The chain carries TRBV10-3 and TRBJ2-1; possible D gene TRBD2, 5 bases. The TCR comes from an adult woman who had mild COVID-19 (a few samples of this study predate the infection). Cell type and time point are not known. Sequencing was performed on PBMCs or a T cell subset sorted from them (not recorded which). CDR3 region: CAIEGSYNEQFF. CDR3 nucleotides: TGTGCCATCGAGGGCTCCTACAATGAGCAGTTCTTC.